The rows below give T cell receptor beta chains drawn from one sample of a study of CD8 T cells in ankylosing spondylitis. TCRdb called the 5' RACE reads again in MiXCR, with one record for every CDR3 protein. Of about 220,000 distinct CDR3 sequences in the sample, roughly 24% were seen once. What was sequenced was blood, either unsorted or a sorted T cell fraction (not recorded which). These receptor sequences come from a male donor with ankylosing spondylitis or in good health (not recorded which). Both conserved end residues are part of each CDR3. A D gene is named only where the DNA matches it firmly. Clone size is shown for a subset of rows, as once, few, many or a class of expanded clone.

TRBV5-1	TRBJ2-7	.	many	TGCGCCAGCAGCTTGAGTAAGGCTAGCCTTCCCGGGGCCTACGAGCAGTACTTC	CASSLSKASLPGAYEQYF
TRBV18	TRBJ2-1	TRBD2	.	TGTGCCAGCTCGCGGGGACTAGCGTCGGATGAGCAGTTCTTC	CASSRGLASDEQFF
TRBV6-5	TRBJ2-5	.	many	TGTGCCAGCAGTTACTCGTACAGGCCCGTAGAGACCCAGTACTTC	CASSYSYRPVETQYF
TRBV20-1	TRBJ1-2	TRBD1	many	TGCAGTGCTGGCGGGACAGGTTCTAACTATGGCTACACCTTC	CSAGGTGSNYGYTF
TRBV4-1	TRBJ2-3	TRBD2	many	TGCGCCAGCCGGAGAGGGACTAGCGGGAGTGATACGCAGTATTTT	CASRRGTSGSDTQYF
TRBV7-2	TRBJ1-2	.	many	TGTGCCAGCAGCTTCGACCGGTACAGTGCCTATGGCTACACCTTC	CASSFDRYSAYGYTF
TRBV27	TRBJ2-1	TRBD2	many	TGTGCCAGCAGTTTAATACTCACTAGCGCCAATGAGCAGTTCTTC	CASSLILTSANEQFF
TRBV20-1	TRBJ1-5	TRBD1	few	TGCAGTGCTTTGCTAGCCGGGACAGACAAACAGCCCCAGCATTTT	CSALLAGTDKQPQHF
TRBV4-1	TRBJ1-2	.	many	TGCGCCAGCAGCCAAGCGGGCGGGCAGGCGAACTATGGCTACACCTTC	CASSQAGGQANYGYTF
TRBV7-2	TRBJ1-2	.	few	TGTGCCAGCAGGACAACAGGGTTTGGCTACACCTTC	CASRTTGFGYTF
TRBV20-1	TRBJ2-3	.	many	TGCAGTGCCCATAGCGAGACTAGCACAGATACGCAGTATTTT	CSAHSETSTDTQYF
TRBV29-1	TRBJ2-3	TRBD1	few	TGCAGCGTTATTCAGGGGGACGCAGATACGCAGTATTTT	CSVIQGDADTQYF
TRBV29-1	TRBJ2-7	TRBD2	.	TGCAGCGTCCTTAGCGGGGCCGCCTACGAGCAGTACTTC	CSVLSGAAYEQYF
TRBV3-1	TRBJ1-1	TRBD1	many	TGTGCCAGCAGCCAAGGGACAGGGCCCACTGAAGCTTTCTTT	CASSQGTGPTEAFF
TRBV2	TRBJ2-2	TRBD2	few	TGTGCCAGATCCGGGACTAGGAACACCGGGGAGCTGTTTTTT	CARSGTRNTGELFF
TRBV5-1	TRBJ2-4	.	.	TGCGCCAGCAGCTTAACTAGTCGAGAGGACATTCAGTACTTC	CASSLTSREDIQYF
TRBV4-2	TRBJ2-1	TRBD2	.	TGTGCCAGCAGCCATGTAGCGGGAGGGGAAGGTGAGCAGTTCTTC	CASSHVAGGEGEQFF
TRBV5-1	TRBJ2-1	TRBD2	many	TGCGCCAGCAGCCCGCGGGAGTTCTCCTACAATGAGCAGTTCTTC	CASSPREFSYNEQFF
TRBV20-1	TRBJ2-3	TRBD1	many	TGCAGTGCTAGGTCCTCACAGGGGCACACAGATACGCAGTATTTT	CSARSSQGHTDTQYF
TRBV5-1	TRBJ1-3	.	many	TGCGCCAGCAGTTTGGCCTCACCCTCTGGAAACACCATATATTTT	CASSLASPSGNTIYF
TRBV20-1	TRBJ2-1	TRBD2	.	TGCAGTGCTAGACCGACTAGCGGGGCCTTGTATGAGCAGTTCTTC	CSARPTSGALYEQFF